The rows below give T cell receptor beta chains drawn from one sample of a study of blood T cell repertoires in COVID-19. The repertoire was sequenced with immunoSEQ multiplex PCR; TCRdb's copy has only in-frame clones and lacks some. This sample has about 260,000 clones; approximately 83% occur once, and the top ten carry roughly 10%. Sequenced material: peripheral blood. All receptors come from a woman aged 50 to 65 who had recovered from COVID-19. The CDR3 runs from the conserved cysteine through the conserved F or W. The order of the fields is clone size, V gene, CDR3 length, J gene, D gene, CDR3 DNA, CDR3 protein. A D gene is named only where the DNA matches it firmly. Clone sizes are given selectively: once, few, many, or a class where the clone is expanded.

abundance: -
v_gene: TRBV5-4
len: 14
j_gene: TRBJ1-2
d_gene: -
CDR3nt: TGTGCCAGCAGCTTGGTAGGGGTCAGGGAAGGCTACACCTTC
CDR3aa: CASSLVGVREGYTF

abundance: -
v_gene: TRBV6-2/TRBV6-3
len: 15
j_gene: TRBJ1-5
d_gene: -
CDR3nt: TGTGCCAGCAGTTACTCGATTTTCGGGATACAGCCCCAGCATTTT
CDR3aa: CASSYSIFGIQPQHF

abundance: -
v_gene: TRBV19
len: 18
j_gene: TRBJ2-2
d_gene: TRBD2
CDR3nt: TGTGCCAGTAGAGAGCGGACTAGCGGGGGAACGAACACCGGGGAGCTGTTTTTT
CDR3aa: CASRERTSGGTNTGELFF

abundance: many
v_gene: TRBV10-3
len: 15
j_gene: TRBJ1-2
d_gene: -
CDR3nt: TGTGCCATCAGTGGATCGATCGGGGGGCGGGCTAGCTACACCTTC
CDR3aa: CAISGSIGGRASYTF

abundance: few
v_gene: TRBV7-8
len: 15
j_gene: TRBJ2-5
d_gene: TRBD2
CDR3nt: TGTGCCAGCAGCCCCAACTCGGGGGGCCAAGAGACCCAGTACTTC
CDR3aa: CASSPNSGGQETQYF

abundance: -
v_gene: TRBV28
len: 16
j_gene: TRBJ1-5
d_gene: -
CDR3nt: TGTGCCAGCAGCCCTTGGACAAAGGCGACCAATCAGCCCCAGCATTTT
CDR3aa: CASSPWTKATNQPQHF

abundance: -
v_gene: TRBV15
len: 14
j_gene: TRBJ2-7
d_gene: TRBD2
CDR3nt: TGTGCCACCAGCCCCACTAGCGACACCTACGAGCAGTACTTC
CDR3aa: CATSPTSDTYEQYF

abundance: -
v_gene: TRBV7-6
len: 14
j_gene: TRBJ2-2
d_gene: -
CDR3nt: TGTGCCAGCAGCGCACCCATTGAGGACGGGGAGCTGTTTTTT
CDR3aa: CASSAPIEDGELFF

abundance: -
v_gene: TRBV11-2
len: 14
j_gene: TRBJ2-5
d_gene: -
CDR3nt: TGTGCCAGCAGCCCCGGACTCAATGGGGAGACCCAGTACTTC
CDR3aa: CASSPGLNGETQYF

abundance: -
v_gene: TRBV19
len: 12
j_gene: TRBJ2-4
d_gene: -
CDR3nt: TGTGCCAGTAGTATTTCGGAAAACATTCAGTACTTC
CDR3aa: CASSISENIQYF

abundance: -
v_gene: TRBV28
len: 11
j_gene: TRBJ2-7
d_gene: -
CDR3nt: TGTGCCACCCAAGCTAACTACGAGCAGTACTTC
CDR3aa: CATQANYEQYF

abundance: -
v_gene: TRBV6-6
len: 15
j_gene: TRBJ1-2
d_gene: -
CDR3nt: TGTGCCAGCAGCCTCGATGGGGCTGTGGGGTATGGCTACACCTTC
CDR3aa: CASSLDGAVGYGYTF